Listed here are 22 T cell receptor beta chains from one sample, sequenced in a study of identical twins. TCRdb re-derived calls from the 5' RACE reads in MiXCR, one entry per CDR3 protein. The sample contains some 710,000 distinct CDR3 sequences, less than 7% of which appear only once. The source material was naive T cells sorted from blood. The receptors come from a man in his late teens or twenties in good health.

V is TRBV5-1 and J is TRBJ2-3, with D unresolved. This CDR3 comprises 15 residues. V lost 0 bases to trimming and J lost 0 bases, with 8 bases between them. CDR1 is SGHRS and CDR2 is YFSETQ in the germline V gene. DNA for the CDR3: TGCGCCAGCAGCTTGGACAGTCCTAGCACAGATACGCAGTATTTT. It specifies CASSLDSPSTDTQYF.

This clonotype came up many times. The chain is built from TRBV18 and TRBJ1-3; D ambiguous. V lost 2 bases, J lost 7 bases, and 9 bases lay in between. CDR1 and CDR2 (germline): KGHSH, LQKENI. CDR3 length: 13 amino acids. The CDR3 protein is CASSPNGGNTIYF. CDR3 nucleotide sequence: TGTGCCAGCTCACCAAACGGAGGCAACACCATATATTTT.

This clonotype was counted a few times. This rearrangement joins TRBV6-5 to TRBJ1-2; maybe TRBD1 (5 bases). Looked up from germline, CDR1 is MNHEY and CDR2 is SVGAGI. This CDR3 comprises 14 residues. V gave up 0 bases and J gave up 8 bases, with 13 bases separating them. CDR3 region: CASSYSGLGAGYTF. CDR3 in DNA: TGTGCCAGCAGTTACTCTGGTTTAGGGGCCGGCTACACCTTC.

The DNA for the CDR3 is TGCGCCAGCAGCCCCGGACTCGGGAACACTGAAGCTTTCTTT. Protein: CASSPGLGNTEAFF. The chain couples TRBV5-1 to TRBJ1-1; D is ambiguous. The germline V gene encodes CDR1 SGHRS and CDR2 YFSETQ. Trimming left V 4 bases short and J 1 base short, with 11 bases between. The CDR3 length is 14 residues.

A few counts support this clonotype. This chain links TRBV7-9 with TRBJ2-7, with D hard to call. Germline V gene data show CDR1 as SEHNR and CDR2 as FQNEAQ (reference sequence). This CDR3 has 13 amino acids. The V gene lost 1 base and the J gene lost 6 bases, with 10 bases spanning the gap. The CDR3 DNA is TGTGCCAGCAGCTTAGGACGGCATGGCGAGCAGTACGTC. Translated, it gives CASSLGRHGEQYV.

The chain has TRBV27 and TRBJ2-5; tentative D call: TRBD2 (5 bases). The CDR3 sequence is 15 residues long. V lost 4 bases to trimming and J lost 0 bases, with 12 bases between them. Germline V gene sequence: CDR1 MNHEY, CDR2 SMNVEV (reference sequence). The CDR3 sequence: CASSCQRLYQETQYF. The DNA of the CDR3 is TGTGCCAGCAGTTGCCAGCGGTTGTACCAAGAGACCCAGTACTTC.

This clonotype showed up many times. The genes are TRBV4-2 and TRBJ1-2, with no clear D. CDR1 is LGHNA and CDR2 is YNFKEQ in the germline V gene. The CDR3 has 12 residues. V lost 4 bases and J 8 bases, leaving 11 bases between the germline ends. The CDR3: CASSLTTGGYTF. The CDR3 DNA sequence: TGTGCCAGCAGCCTAACAACGGGAGGCTACACCTTC.

This clonotype was counted many times. V and J are TRBV2 and TRBJ2-7; 12 nucleotides agree with TRBD2. CDR1 and CDR2 from the germline V gene are SNHLY and FYNNEI. V trimming: 3 bases; J trimming: 5 bases; junction bases outside the gene matches: 5. There are 15 residues in the CDR3. Here the CDR3 reads CASSETSGSGDEQYF. In nucleotides, the CDR3 is TGTGCCAGCAGTGAGACTAGCGGGAGTGGCGACGAGCAGTACTTC. The full variable domain, its missing parts supplied by reference TRBV2 and TRBJ2-7, is EPEVTQTPSHQVTQMGQEVILRCVPISNHLYFYWYRQILGQKVEFLVSFYNNEISEKSEIFDDQFSVERPDGSNFTLKIRSTKLEDSAMYFCASSETSGSGDEQYFGPGTRLTVT.

This clonotype has a handful of counts. The chain is built from TRBV10-3 and TRBJ2-5, with 12 bases matching TRBD2. The length of the CDR3 is 16 residues. After removal of 4 bases from V and 3 bases from J, the junction contained 6 bases not matched to a gene. Germline CDR1 is ENHRY and CDR2 is SYGVKD. The CDR3 sequence is CAISVLAGGIEETQYF. The CDR3 DNA follows: TGTGCCATCAGTGTTCTAGCGGGAGGGATAGAAGAGACCCAGTACTTC.

There are many counts of this clonotype. This chain uses TRBV20-1 with TRBJ2-1, with 10 bases identical to TRBD2. Germline trimming cut 5 bases from V and 0 bases from J; bases unmatched to any gene: 10. In germline, CDR1 is DFQATT, CDR2 SNEGSKA (reference sequence). The CDR3 loop spans 17 amino acids. The CDR3, as DNA: TGCAGTGCTGGGGGTGGACTAGCGGCCAGCTCCTACAATGAGCAGTTCTTC. Its protein is CSAGGGLAASSYNEQFF.

This clonotype was seen ten or more times. The V and J genes are TRBV10-3 and TRBJ2-7, with D uncertain. CDR1 ENHRY and CDR2 SYGVKD come from the germline V gene. Trimming cost V 0 bases and J 6 bases, with 9 bases left between them. CDR3 length equals 13 residues. As DNA, the CDR3 is TGTGCCATCAGTGAGTCCGTTTCCGTCGAGCAGTACGTC. This codes for CAISESVSVEQYV.

This clonotype was counted only a few times. The chain combines TRBV5-1 with TRBJ2-1; 10 bases agree with TRBD2. This CDR3 comprises 16 residues. V trimming: 3 bases; J trimming: 9 bases; junction bases outside the gene matches: 12. Germline CDR1 and CDR2: SGHRS and YFSETQ. Here the CDR3 DNA reads TGCGCCAGCAGCTGGCGGGCTAGCGGGAGTGTGGTTGAGCAGTTCTTC. Residues: CASSWRASGSVVEQFF.

As DNA, the CDR3 is TGTGCCAGCAGGGCTAACAGGAACACCGGGGAGCTGTTTTTT. Protein: CASRANRNTGELFF. This chain joins TRBV12-3 or TRBV12-4 and TRBJ2-2; D is unclear. The CDR3 runs to 14 residues. Trimming removed 6 bases at V and 1 base at J, with 9 bases between.

This clonotype was detected only a few times. This chain connects TRBV7-8 to TRBJ2-5; 10 bases align to TRBD2. This CDR3 is 17 amino acids long. Trimming cost V 0 bases and J 4 bases; bases outside gene matches: 8. The germline V gene has CDR1 SGHVS and CDR2 FQNEAQ. The CDR3 loop reads CASSLARRLAGSETQYF. CDR3 in DNA: TGTGCCAGCAGCTTAGCGCGTAGACTAGCGGGCTCAGAGACCCAGTACTTC.

This clonotype was seen a handful of times. The chain uses TRBV19 and TRBJ1-2; 11 positions agree with TRBD1. V lost 4 bases and J lost 2; bases outside the gene matches: 3. The germline V gene has CDR1 LNHDA and CDR2 SQIVND (reference sequence). The CDR3 is made up of 15 amino acids. CDR3 DNA: TGTGCCAGTAGTAGAAGGACAGGGGGCAACTATGGCTACACCTTC. Translated, it gives CASSRRTGGNYGYTF.

In this sample, this clonotype turned up many times. This chain's CDR3 is CSASRNRVSGNTIYF. The DNA of the CDR3 is TGCAGTGCTAGCCGCAACAGGGTCTCTGGAAACACCATATATTTT. This chain connects TRBV20-1 to TRBJ1-3, with D tentatively TRBD1 (6 bases). The CDR3 length is 15 residues. V lost 3 bases, J lost 0 bases, and 12 bases lay in between. CDR1 and CDR2 (germline): DFQATT, SNEGSKA (reference sequence).

This clonotype was observed a few times. The genes are TRBV15 and TRBJ2-7; TRBD1 aligns across 7 bases. The CDR3 consists of 14 residues. J was trimmed by 3 bases and V by 9 bases; bases with no gene match: 11. Germline V CDR1 and CDR2: LNHNV, YYDKDF (reference sequence). CDR3 sequence reads: CATRDRVGLYEQYF. CDR3 bases: TGTGCCACTAGAGACAGGGTAGGTCTCTACGAGCAGTACTTC.

This clonotype showed up many times. J is TRBJ1-3 and V is TRBV4-2, with TRBD1 identical over 7 bases. The germline V gene has CDR1 LGHNA and CDR2 YNFKEQ. V shed 1 base, J shed 0 bases, and the junction held 6 bases outside the gene matches. This CDR3 spans 17 amino acids. The CDR3: CASSQVRDSFSGNTIYF. DNA of the CDR3: TGTGCCAGCAGCCAAGTTCGGGACAGCTTCTCTGGAAACACCATATATTTT.

The chain couples TRBV3-1 to TRBJ2-7; D not certain. Germline CDR1 reads LGHDT; CDR2 reads YNNKEL (reference sequence). The length of the CDR3 is 14 residues. Trimming took off 1 base at V and 5 bases at J, with 12 bases between the two ends. CDR3 sequence (DNA): TGTGCCAGCAGCCAAGGGGTAGCAACCCACGAGCAGTACGTC. Protein sequence: CASSQGVATHEQYV.

The chain joins TRBV19 to TRBJ1-1; 10 nucleotides match TRBD1. Germline V CDR1 and CDR2: LNHDA, SQIVND (reference sequence). The V and J ends lost 5 bases and 5 bases, in that order; junction bases with no gene match: 8. The CDR3 length is 15 residues. The CDR3 bases are TGTGCCAGTAGTGCGCGACAGGGGGCATGGACTGAAGCTTTCTTT. Translating gives CASSARQGAWTEAFF.

The rearrangement joins TRBV20-1 to TRBJ2-5; 10 bases match TRBD2. Germline loops: CDR1 DFQATT, CDR2 SNEGSKA (reference sequence). Trimming took 0 bases from V and 0 from J; bases not matched to a gene: 10. This CDR3 contains 18 residues. The CDR3 DNA is TGCAGTGCTAGAGATCTTAGCGGGAGGAATCTGTACCAAGAGACCCAGTACTTC. This sequence encodes CSARDLSGRNLYQETQYF.

This clonotype was found many times. The chain combines TRBV29-1 with TRBJ2-2; 7 nucleotides agree with TRBD1. Per germline, CDR1 SQVTM and CDR2 ANQGSEA. Trimming removed 6 bases from V and 0 bases from J; junction bases left unmatched: 13. CDR3 size: 17 residues. CDR3 in amino acids: CSVRGWGQLANTGELFF. The CDR3 DNA reads as TGCAGCGTCCGGGGCTGGGGACAGTTGGCGAACACCGGGGAGCTGTTTTTT.